These T cell receptor beta chains were read from a single sample in a study of monozygotic twins with cystic fibrosis. Using immunoSEQ multiplex PCR, the repertoire was profiled, and TCRdb retains in-frame clones only, with some absent. The sample contains about 23,000 clones, approximately 97% of which appear only once. The specimen sequenced was blood. The receptors were gathered from a girl between 5 and 17 years old with cystic fibrosis. Both conserved end residues are part of each CDR3. A D gene is named only where the DNA matches it firmly. For some rows the clone size is stated as once, few or many, or as a class when expanded; others skip it.

j_gene | abundance | v_gene | d_gene | CDR3aa | CDR3nt
TRBJ2-2 | - | TRBV7-2 | - | CASSFSPRDTGELFF | TGTGCCAGCAGCTTTTCCCCCCGGGACACCGGGGAGCTGTTTTTT
TRBJ1-2 | once | TRBV2 | - | CASSAERGYTF | TGTGCCAGCAGTGCCGAAAGGGGCTACACCTTC
TRBJ1-2 | - | TRBV9 | - | CASSFGQRFADGYTF | TGTGCCAGCAGCTTTGGACAAAGATTTGCTGATGGCTACACCTTC
TRBJ2-5 | - | TRBV5-1 | TRBD1 | CASRQGAQETQYF | TGCGCCAGCAGACAGGGGGCGCAAGAGACCCAGTACTTC
TRBJ2-5 | - | TRBV27 | - | CASSLGAGAQETQYF | TGTGCCAGCAGTTTAGGGGCTGGGGCCCAAGAGACCCAGTACTTC
TRBJ2-3 | - | TRBV10-3 | TRBD2 | CAISESYSSGRVDTQYF | TGTGCCATCAGTGAGTCGTATTCTAGCGGGAGAGTAGATACGCAGTATTTT
TRBJ2-5 | - | TRBV5-4 | - | CASSSGPTTETQYF | TGTGCCAGCAGCTCGGGCCCCACCACTGAGACCCAGTACTTC
TRBJ2-7 | - | TRBV5-4 | - | CASSPLGKGGKTYEQYF | TGTGCCAGCAGCCCCCTGGGGAAAGGCGGGAAGACCTACGAGCAGTACTTC
TRBJ2-2 | - | TRBV6-5 | TRBD2 | CASSYWGGSNTGELFF | TGTGCCAGCAGTTACTGGGGGGGGTCGAACACCGGGGAGCTGTTTTTT
TRBJ2-3 | - | TRBV18 | TRBD1 | CASSPEDRADADTQYF | TGTGCCAGCTCACCCGAGGACAGGGCCGACGCAGATACGCAGTATTTT
TRBJ2-2 | - | TRBV6-1 | TRBD1 | CASIRTGDAGELFF | TGTGCCAGCATCCGGACAGGGGATGCCGGGGAGCTGTTTTTT
TRBJ1-1 | - | TRBV19 | - | CASSISQNTEAFF | TGTGCCAGTAGTATTTCTCAGAACACTGAAGCTTTCTTT
TRBJ2-2 | - | TRBV2 | TRBD1 | CASTKGQGSNTGELFF | TGTGCCAGCACCAAAGGACAGGGGTCGAACACCGGGGAGCTGTTTTTT
TRBJ2-3 | - | TRBV28 | TRBD2 | CASLAASTDTQYF | TGTGCCAGCCTAGCGGCTAGCACAGATACGCAGTATTTT
TRBJ1-2 | once | TRBV2 | TRBD1 | CASTPSRGRGDGYTF | TGTGCCAGCACCCCCTCTAGGGGGCGCGGTGATGGCTACACCTTC
TRBJ1-2 | - | TRBV6-1 | - | CASTPTGLANYGYTF | TGTGCCAGCACCCCTACAGGCCTAGCTAACTATGGCTACACCTTC
TRBJ2-1 | - | TRBV5-4 | - | CASSEGPGNEQFF | TGTGCCAGCAGCGAAGGGCCGGGCAATGAGCAGTTCTTC
TRBJ2-1 | - | TRBV21-1 | - | CASSPKQFF | TGTGCCAGCAGCCCCAAGCAGTTCTTC
TRBJ1-1 | - | TRBV4-1 | - | CASSHIGRHTEAFF | TGCGCCAGCAGCCATATCGGTAGGCACACTGAAGCTTTCTTT
TRBJ2-1 | - | TRBV7-8 | - | CASSLGTGENEQFF | TGTGCCAGCAGCTTAGGTACGGGAGAGAATGAGCAGTTCTTC
TRBJ2-3 | once | TRBV30 | - | CAWALGGTDTQYF | TGTGCCTGGGCATTAGGGGGCACAGATACGCAGTATTTT
TRBJ2-7 | - | TRBV5-6 | TRBD1 | CASSGGTGERSSYEQYF | TGTGCCAGCAGCGGAGGGACAGGGGAAAGGAGCTCCTACGAGCAGTACTTC
TRBJ1-2 | - | TRBV15 | - | CATSRGSGQDFNYGYTF | TGTGCCACCAGCAGAGGGTCTGGGCAGGACTTTAACTATGGCTACACCTTC
TRBJ1-3 | - | TRBV6-1 | - | CASSRTSIGNTIYF | TGTGCCAGCAGTAGAACTTCCATCGGAAACACCATATATTTT
TRBJ1-3 | - | TRBV5-6 | - | CASSLGRSGNTIYF | TGTGCCAGCAGCTTAGGCAGGTCTGGAAACACCATATATTTT
TRBJ1-1 | - | TRBV29-1 | - | CSVPGPPGFDTEAFF | TGCAGCGTTCCCGGACCTCCGGGGTTCGACACTGAAGCTTTCTTT
TRBJ1-5 | - | TRBV9 | TRBD1 | CASSVGPGTGDNQPQHF | TGTGCCAGCAGCGTAGGTCCAGGGACAGGGGACAATCAGCCCCAGCATTTT
TRBJ2-7 | - | TRBV30 | TRBD1 | CAWAGGRDEQYF | TGTGCCTGGGCAGGGGGCCGGGACGAGCAGTACTTC
TRBJ2-1 | - | TRBV4-3 | TRBD2 | CASSQGERGPSSYNEQFF | TGCGCCAGCAGCCAAGGGGAGCGGGGCCCGAGCTCCTACAATGAGCAGTTCTTC
TRBJ2-6 | - | TRBV25-1 | - | CASSERGSGANVLTF | TGTGCCAGCAGTGAGCGGGGCTCTGGGGCCAACGTCCTGACTTTC
TRBJ2-1 | once | TRBV14 | - | CASSQVAGGEQFF | TGTGCCAGCAGCCAAGTTGCAGGCGGTGAGCAGTTCTTC
TRBJ1-1 | - | TRBV30 | TRBD1 | CAWSLWTGTLNTEAFF | TGTGCCTGGAGTCTCTGGACAGGAACCTTGAACACTGAAGCTTTCTTT
TRBJ2-2 | - | TRBV7-8 | TRBD1 | CASSSRTGKNTGELFF | TGTGCCAGCAGCTCCCGGACAGGGAAAAACACCGGGGAGCTGTTTTTT
TRBJ2-5 | - | TRBV2 | TRBD1 | CASRQSGQGPYQETQYF | TGTGCCAGCAGACAGTCCGGACAGGGACCATACCAAGAGACCCAGTACTTC
TRBJ2-4 | - | TRBV7-2 | TRBD2 | CASSLGTSGDPKNIQYF | TGTGCCAGCAGCCTAGGGACTAGCGGGGACCCCAAAAACATTCAGTACTTC